This entry lists 19 T cell receptor beta chains sequenced from one sample in a study of spatial heterogeneity in lung cancer. The time point denotes: sample taken at primary tumor resection. Each CDR3 protein is one row after TCRdb ran MiXCR on the 5' RACE reads. The table records 50,000 to 75,000 distinct CDR3 sequences, about 6.6% of them present only once. Material: PBMCs, obtained at surgery. Every receptor here comes from a female donor with early-stage non-small cell lung cancer.

This clonotype showed up just a few times. The rearrangement uses TRBV9 and TRBJ1-3; 7 nucleotides line up with TRBD1. The CDR3 is made up of 14 amino acids. Germline V lookup: CDR1 SGDLS, CDR2 YYNGEE. V shed 3 bases, J shed 3 bases, and the junction held 3 bases outside the gene matches. CDR3 residues: CASSDDRVGNTIYF. The CDR3 DNA reads as TGTGCCAGCAGCGACGACAGGGTTGGAAACACCATATATTTT. Filled out from reference TRBV9 and TRBJ1-3, the complete variable domain reads DSGVTQTPKHLITATGQRVTLRCSPRSGDLSVYWYQQSLDQGLQFLIQYYNGEERAKGNILERFSAQQFPDLHSELNLSSLELGDSALYFCASSDDRVGNTIYFGEGSWLTVV.

The table lists this clonotype with many counts. The chain has TRBV20-1 and TRBJ2-1; the match to TRBD1 covers 9 bases. J gave up 9 bases and V 5 bases, and 5 bases lay outside the gene matches. Germline CDR1 DFQATT, CDR2 SNEGSKA (reference sequence). The CDR3 sequence is 12 residues long. The CDR3 bases are TGCAGTGCTCGCCGACAGGGGGGTGAGCAGTTCTTC. It yields the protein CSARRQGGEQFF.

At least ten counts were recorded for this clonotype. This sequence joins TRBV29-1 and TRBJ1-1; D may be TRBD1 (5 bases). There are 10 residues in the CDR3. Germline-derived CDR1 and CDR2 are SQVTM and ANQGSEA. V lost 5 bases and J 7 bases, leaving 8 bases between the germline ends. CDR3 residues: CSVMTVEAFF. The CDR3 bases are TGCAGCGTTATGACAGTTGAAGCTTTCTTT.

This clonotype was found many times. V is TRBV7-2 and J is TRBJ1-1, with a weak D call TRBD1 (6 bases). V shed 5 bases and J shed 4 bases, with 14 bases lying between them. Per the germline V gene, CDR1 is SGHTA and CDR2 is FQGNSA. The CDR3 length is 14 residues. This chain's CDR3 is CASSVQGRSTEAFF. The CDR3 nucleotides are TGTGCCAGCAGCGTCCAGGGGCGTAGCACTGAAGCTTTCTTT.

In its sample, this clonotype was seen a few times. This chain links TRBV7-9 with TRBJ1-6; D call uncertain. There are 14 residues in the CDR3. Trimming cost V 3 bases and J 8 bases, with 11 bases left between them. The germline V gene has CDR1 SEHNR and CDR2 FQNEAQ (reference sequence). The CDR3, as DNA: TGTGCCAGCAGCTTCTCCCTAGGGTATTCACCCCTCCACTTT. It codes for CASSFSLGYSPLHF.

Judged by abundance, this clonotype is medium-sized. J is TRBJ1-6 and V is TRBV10-2; a possible D gene is TRBD1 (5 bases). The CDR3 extends over 19 amino acids. V was shortened by 2 bases and J by 4 bases, with 21 bases between the two germline ends. CDR1 and CDR2 from the germline V gene are WSHSY and SAAADI. CDR3 DNA: TGCGCCAGCAGTGAGGAACCCGGACACGTAGTTACTTATAATTCACCCCTCCACTTT. Protein: CASSEEPGHVVTYNSPLHF.

This clonotype was observed many times. The chain is built from TRBV28 and TRBJ1-6; maybe TRBD1 (6 bases). The CDR3 consists of 17 residues. The V gene lost 4 bases and the J gene lost 4 bases, with 17 bases spanning the gap. CDR1 and CDR2 from the germline V gene are MDHEN and SYDVKM. The CDR3 DNA sequence: TGTGCCAGCAGTTCCCACAGGGAGGCAGTGTATAATTCACCCCTCCACTTT. Its translation: CASSSHREAVYNSPLHF.

This clonotype was seen a few times. This chain connects TRBV7-3 to TRBJ1-6, with TRBD1 as a possible D gene (5 bases). Germline values: CDR1 SGHTA, CDR2 FQGTGA. V was trimmed by 4 bases and J by 4 bases, leaving 8 bases between them. There are 14 residues in the CDR3. In DNA form, the CDR3 reads TGTGCCAGCAGCTCTCAGGGATATAATTCACCCCTCCACTTT. Translated, it gives CASSSQGYNSPLHF.

This clonotype has only a few counts. The chain joins TRBV20-1 to TRBJ1-2; D ambiguous. The CDR3 consists of 14 residues. V was shortened by 0 bases and J by 2 bases, with 10 bases between the two germline ends. The V gene's germline CDR1 is DFQATT and CDR2 SNEGSKA (reference sequence). The CDR3 spells CSARDKIFNYGYTF. The CDR3 region has the DNA TGCAGTGCTAGAGATAAAATCTTCAACTATGGCTACACCTTC.

The sample holds a few counts of this clonotype. This rearrangement joins TRBV27 to TRBJ1-6; TRBD1 matches at 7 bases. The CDR3 length is 14 residues. Germline V gene lookup returns CDR1 MNHEY and CDR2 SMNVEV (reference sequence). With V trimmed by 9 bases and J by 10 bases, 12 bases remained unmatched. The CDR3 sequence: CASTKTGRFSPLHF. The CDR3 region has the DNA TGTGCCAGTACAAAGACAGGGCGTTTCTCACCCCTCCACTTT.

This clonotype was recorded at least ten times. This chain links TRBV29-1 with TRBJ1-1; D is uncertain. V gave up 5 bases and J gave up 6 bases, with 13 bases separating them. The CDR3 length is 12 residues. CDR1 is SQVTM, CDR2 ANQGSEA, per germline. The chain's CDR3 is CSVRGEVPEAFF. The CDR3 region has the DNA TGCAGCGTTCGGGGAGAGGTCCCTGAAGCTTTCTTT. The full variable domain, rest sourced from reference TRBV29-1 and TRBJ1-1, is SAVISQKPSRDICQRGTSLTIQCQVDSQVTMMFWYRQQPGQSLTLIATANQGSEATYESGFVIDKFPISRPNLTFSTLTVSNMSPEDSSIYLCSVRGEVPEAFFGQGTRLTVV.

In this sample, this clonotype turned up many times. The J gene is TRBJ1-6, the V gene TRBV6-1; no firm D call. V lost 4 bases to trimming and J lost 5 bases, with 3 bases between them. This CDR3 comprises 12 residues. Germline V gene data show CDR1 as MNHNS and CDR2 as SASEGT. CDR3 sequence: CASSGNNSPLHF. Written as DNA, the CDR3 is TGTGCCAGCAGTGGTAATAATTCACCCCTCCACTTT.

This clonotype was recorded many times. The CDR3 loop reads CASSLGVGREDQPQHF. Here the CDR3 DNA reads TGTGCCAGCAGCTTAGGCGTCGGCAGGGAAGATCAGCCCCAGCATTTT. The chain has TRBV7-9 and TRBJ1-5; weak D call: TRBD1 (5 bases). Germline V CDR1 and CDR2: SEHNR, FQNEAQ (reference sequence). This CDR3 has 16 residues. Trimming took off 1 base at V and 5 bases at J, with 15 bases between the two ends.

This clonotype was detected many times. J is TRBJ2-1 and V is TRBV6-1; D ambiguous. Germline-derived CDR1 and CDR2 are MNHNS and SASEGT. The CDR3 is 14 amino acids. The germline V and J ends were trimmed by 7 bases and 0 bases, with 10 bases remaining between them. CDR3: CASTLESSYNEQFF. Here the CDR3 DNA reads TGTGCCAGCACGCTGGAGTCCTCCTACAATGAGCAGTTCTTC.

This clonotype has ten or more counts. The chain links TRBV20-1 to TRBJ1-4; D uncertain. Trimming cost V 4 bases and J 2 bases, with 11 bases left between them. The length of the CDR3 is 14 residues. Per the germline V gene, CDR1 is DFQATT and CDR2 is SNEGSKA (reference sequence). CDR3 amino acids: CSAILLLTNEKLFF. DNA of the CDR3: TGCAGTGCTATTTTACTTCTTACTAATGAAAAACTGTTTTTT.

This clonotype has a count of ten or more. The J gene is TRBJ2-7, the V gene TRBV7-9, with D perhaps matching TRBD1 (6 bases). CDR3 length: 12 residues. Trimming cost V 5 bases and J 3 bases, with 8 bases left between them. Germline values: CDR1 SEHNR, CDR2 FQNEAQ (reference sequence). CDR3 DNA: TGTGCCAGCAGCCAGACAGGCTACGAGCAGTACTTC. Translating it yields CASSQTGYEQYF.

The table lists this clonotype with a few counts. V usage is TRBV7-2 and J usage is TRBJ2-2; TRBD2 matches 7 bases. The ends lost 1 base at V and 1 base at J; junction bases unmatched: 0. The CDR3 runs to 15 residues. Germline-derived CDR1 and CDR2 are SGHTA and FQGNSA. The CDR3 coding sequence is TGTGCCAGCAGCTTAGTAGCGGGGAACACCGGGGAGCTGTTTTTT. Translation: CASSLVAGNTGELFF. Full variable domain (outside the CDR3, taken from reference TRBV7-2 and TRBJ2-2): GAGVSQSPSNKVTEKGKDVELRCDPISGHTALYWYRQSLGQGLEFLIYFQGNSAPDKSGLPSDRFSAERTGGSVSTLTIQRTQQEDSAVYLCASSLVAGNTGELFFGEGSRLTVL.

The V and J genes are TRBV7-9 and TRBJ1-2; D gene ambiguous. The CDR3 loop spans 13 amino acids. Between the trimmed V and J ends, which lost 3 bases and 0 bases, there was a span of 5 bases. Germline CDR1 and CDR2: SEHNR and FQNEAQ (reference sequence). This CDR3 is CASSFAANYGYTF. In nucleotides, the CDR3 is TGTGCCAGCAGCTTTGCGGCTAACTATGGCTACACCTTC.

This clonotype was detected many times. The chain recombines TRBV10-1 with TRBJ2-1; 8 positions agree with TRBD2. The CDR3 is 15 amino acids. Germline V gives CDR1 WNHNN, CDR2 SYGVQD (reference sequence). J was trimmed by 3 bases and V by 4 bases; bases with no gene match: 5. The chain's CDR3 is CASSATAGGYNEQFF. In DNA, the CDR3 is TGCGCCAGCAGTGCCACGGCGGGAGGCTACAATGAGCAGTTCTTC.